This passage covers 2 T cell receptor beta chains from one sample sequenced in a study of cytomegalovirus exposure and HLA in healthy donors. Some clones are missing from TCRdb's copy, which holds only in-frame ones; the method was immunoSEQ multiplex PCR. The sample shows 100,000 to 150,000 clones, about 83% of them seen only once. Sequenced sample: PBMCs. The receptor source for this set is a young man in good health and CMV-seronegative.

Here the CDR3 reads CASRPAGPSSPLHF. Written as DNA, the CDR3 is TGTGCCAGCAGACCGGCGGGGCCTAGTTCACCCCTCCACTTT. This chain connects TRBV5-6 to TRBJ1-6; D may be TRBD1 (5 bases). The CDR3 covers 14 residues. Germline V gene sequence: CDR1 SGHDT, CDR2 YYEEEE. V was shortened by 5 bases and J by 9 bases, with 15 bases between the two germline ends. The variable domain in full, with the rest retrieved from reference TRBV5-6 and TRBJ1-6, is DAGVTQSPTHLIKTRGQQVTLRCSPKSGHDTVSWYQQALGQGPQFIFQYYEEEERQRGNFPDRFSGHQFPNYSSELNVNALLLGDSALYLCASRPAGPSSPLHFGNGTRLTVT.

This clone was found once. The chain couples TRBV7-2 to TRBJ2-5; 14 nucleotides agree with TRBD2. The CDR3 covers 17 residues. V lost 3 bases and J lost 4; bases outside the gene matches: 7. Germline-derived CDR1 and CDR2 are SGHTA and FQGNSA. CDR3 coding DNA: TGTGCCAGCAGCTTCCCGGCCGGGACTAGCGGGGGAGAGACCCAGTACTTC. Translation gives CASSFPAGTSGGETQYF.